This T cell receptor (beta chain) stems from a study of control samples from healthy donors and cancer patients (TCRdb year 2020). The library relied on the immunoSEQ multiplex PCR assay. TCRdb mirrors the immuneACCESS table, restricted to in-frame sequences. Some clones are absent from its copies; in checked studies, under half trace to an unresolved V gene, and the reason for the others is unknown. Within this sample are roughly 160,000 clones, with 85% to 90% of them counted one time only. Clones ranked in the top ten supply 4% to 6% of the sample. From its cysteine to its phenylalanine, the CDR3 spans 13 amino acids. The read is trimmed to its CDR3 DNA, 39 bases read in frame from base 1. Deletion took 1 base off V and 6 bases off J, with a span of 9 bases between the germline ends. Looking up the germline V gene (reference sequence) yields CDR1 LGHDT and CDR2 YNNKEL. About this clone: Its antigen remains undetermined. No base quality information exists; no much larger clone differs at one position.

The sequence came from a woman aged 25 to 39 in good health. The sequence links TRBV3-1 (or the pseudogene TRBV3-2) to TRBJ1-2; matching of 6 bases hints at TRBD1 as the D gene. Sequenced material: blood. The sequenced DNA: TGTGCCAGCAGCCAAGGGGGACAAAATGGCTACACCTTC. The encoded protein is CASSQGGQNGYTF.